This passage covers 28 T cell receptor beta chains from one sample sequenced in a study of CD8 T cells in Susac syndrome. RNA amounts of about 0.45 to 1 ug underwent reverse transcription with random hexamers. Each CDR3 protein is one row after TCRdb ran MiXCR on the immunoSEQ multiplex PCR reads. The sample shows roughly 200,000 distinct CDR3 sequences, less than 95% of them seen only once. Sequencing was done on a sample of CD4+ T cells from PBMCs. These TCRs come from a human donor in good health.

This clonotype has more than one count but fewer than ten. In nucleotides, the CDR3 is TGTGCCAGCAGCCAAGATCACAGATATGAAGCTTTCTTT. Its translation: CASSQDHRYEAFF. The chain recombines TRBV3-1 with TRBJ1-1, with D unresolved. The CDR3 runs to 13 residues. V was clipped by 0 bases and J by 7 bases, with 9 bases between them. The germline V gene has CDR1 LGHDT and CDR2 YNNKEL (reference sequence).

This clonotype was observed once. The V gene is TRBV5-1, the J gene TRBJ2-3, with D unclear. This CDR3 has 14 amino acids. The V gene's germline CDR1 is SGHRS and CDR2 YFSETQ. Trimming pared 2 bases from V and 2 bases from J, leaving 9 bases between. The CDR3 spells CASSFVVLTDTQYF. The DNA for the CDR3 is TGCGCCAGCAGCTTTGTAGTTCTCACAGATACGCAGTATTTT.

The chain joins TRBV7-2 to TRBJ1-2; D not resolved. Between the trimmed V and J ends, which lost 2 bases and 4 bases, there was a span of 14 bases. Germline loops: CDR1 SGHTA, CDR2 FQGNSA. CDR3 length: 15 amino acids. The CDR3 reads CASSLSAASFYGYTF. CDR3 nucleotide sequence: TGTGCCAGCAGCTTATCAGCGGCCAGCTTCTATGGCTACACCTTC.

The J gene is TRBJ2-3, the V gene TRBV27; 8 bases align to TRBD2. The junction had 7 bases not matched to a gene; V was cut back by 6 bases and J by 5 bases. CDR3 size: 14 residues. CDR1 and CDR2 (germline): MNHEY, SMNVEV (reference sequence). The CDR3 DNA follows: TGTGCCAGCAGAGGACTAGCTGGGGTAGATACGCAGTATTTT. Translation: CASRGLAGVDTQYF.

This clonotype appeared once. The chain recombines TRBV11-2 with TRBJ2-3; perhaps TRBD2 as D (6 bases). V lost 8 bases and J lost 3, with 12 bases in between. The germline gives CDR1 SGHAT, CDR2 FQNNGV. The CDR3 extends over 13 amino acids. The CDR3 bases are TGTGCCAGCGCATGGGCGGGAACAGATACGCAGTATTTT. Residues: CASAWAGTDTQYF.

The rearrangement links TRBV28 to TRBJ2-7; 10 bases are a match to TRBD2. CDR1 and CDR2 from the germline V gene are MDHEN and SYDVKM. The CDR3 is 16 amino acids. V gave up 3 bases and J gave up 5 bases; unmatched junction bases: 10. The CDR3 coding sequence is TGTGCCAGCAGTTTCCGCCTGGGGACTAGCGCCCACGAGCAGTACTTC. This encodes CASSFRLGTSAHEQYF.

The J gene is TRBJ2-3, the V gene TRBV7-2, with 7 bases aligning to TRBD2. This CDR3 spans 18 amino acids. Germline CDR1 and CDR2: SGHTA and FQGNSA. Trimming cost V 2 bases and J 1 base; bases outside gene matches: 12. CDR3 region: CASSLRGVKRGGTDTQYF. Written as DNA, the CDR3 is TGTGCCAGCAGCTTAAGGGGCGTCAAGCGGGGAGGCACAGATACGCAGTATTTT.

The genes are TRBV30 and TRBJ2-3, with TRBD2 matching over 12 bases. The CDR3 sequence is 16 residues long. Germline V gives CDR1 GTSNPN, CDR2 SVGIG (reference sequence). The V segment lost 1 base and the J segment 6 bases; nucleotides outside the gene matches: 8. CDR3 region: CAWSAHLAGGSDTQYF. The CDR3 DNA follows: TGTGCCTGGAGTGCCCATCTAGCGGGAGGGTCCGATACGCAGTATTTT.

V and J are TRBV9 and TRBJ2-7; D not certain. CDR3 size: 14 residues. Germline V gene lookup returns CDR1 SGDLS and CDR2 YYNGEE. Trimming left V 4 bases short and J 0 bases short, with 11 bases between. Here the CDR3 DNA reads TGTGCCAGCAGCCAGACACAGAGCTCCTACGAGCAGTACTTC. Translated, it gives CASSQTQSSYEQYF.

The chain carries TRBV29-1 and TRBJ1-2; D uncertain. The CDR3 runs to 13 residues. Between the trimmed V and J ends, which lost 6 bases and 5 bases, there was a span of 16 bases. Germline V gives CDR1 SQVTM, CDR2 ANQGSEA. The CDR3 coding sequence is TGCAGCGTAACAGAAGGGTCGTTATATGGCTACACCTTC. Translation gives CSVTEGSLYGYTF.

The genes are TRBV28 and TRBJ2-1, with D possibly TRBD2 on 5 matching bases. V lost 6 bases and J 7 bases, leaving 16 bases between the germline ends. Germline V gene sequence: CDR1 MDHEN, CDR2 SYDVKM. CDR3 size: 14 residues. In DNA form, the CDR3 reads TGTGCCAGCAGCATCGACTACTTCTTAAATGAGCAGTTCTTC. Its translation is CASSIDYFLNEQFF.

The chain couples TRBV24-1 to TRBJ1-2, with TRBD1 as a possible D gene (6 bases). V was cut by 12 bases and J by 2 bases, with 15 bases left in between. The length of the CDR3 is 13 residues. Per the germline V gene, CDR1 is KGHDR and CDR2 is SFDVKD. The CDR3 region has the DNA TGTGCCGCTCGGAGGGGGGGAAACTATGGCTACACCTTC. Amino acids: CAARRGGNYGYTF.

The J gene is TRBJ1-2, the V gene TRBV12-3 or TRBV12-4; a possible D gene is TRBD1 (5 bases). Between the trimmed V and J ends, which lost 5 bases and 7 bases, there was a span of 11 bases. The CDR3 has 12 residues. For the CDR3, the DNA is TGTGCCAGCAGTCTGCAGGGTAGTGGCTACACCTTC. Its translation: CASSLQGSGYTF.

This chain connects TRBV6-2 or TRBV6-3 to TRBJ1-5; the match to TRBD1 covers 12 bases. Germline CDR1 and CDR2: MNHEY and SVGEGT. The length of the CDR3 is 18 residues. The J segment lost 2 bases and the V segment lost 6 bases, leaving 11 bases of the junction unmatched. CDR3 DNA: TGTGCCAGCAGATCCTCCGGGACAGGGGGCGACGGCAATCAGCCCCAGCATTTT. Its translation is CASRSSGTGGDGNQPQHF.

The V and J genes are TRBV4-3 and TRBJ2-1; D gene ambiguous. CDR1 LGHNA and CDR2 YSLEER come from the germline V gene. The V end lost 2 bases, the J end lost 0 bases, and 8 bases lay between the germline ends. CDR3 length: 15 residues. This CDR3 is CASSQSALSYNEQFF. The DNA for the CDR3 is TGCGCCAGCAGCCAATCTGCCCTCTCCTACAATGAGCAGTTCTTC.

This rearrangement joins TRBV5-1 to TRBJ1-1; D possibly corresponds to TRBD1 (6 bases). Germline V gene lookup returns CDR1 SGHRS and CDR2 YFSETQ. V dropped 0 bases and J dropped 5 bases, with 11 bases sitting between them. The CDR3 is made up of 14 amino acids. The CDR3 protein is CASSLGGGGTEAFF. The CDR3 DNA reads as TGCGCCAGCAGCTTGGGAGGGGGAGGTACTGAAGCTTTCTTT.

The chain joins TRBV12-3 or TRBV12-4 to TRBJ1-2; D possibly corresponds to TRBD1 (5 bases). The V end lost 7 bases, the J end lost 4 bases, and 16 bases lay between the germline ends. This CDR3 is 14 amino acids long. CDR3: CASTPPGRPYGYTF. CDR3 in DNA: TGTGCCAGCACACCACCGGGACGTCCCTATGGCTACACCTTC.

The chain employs TRBV19 and TRBJ1-2; no clear D gene. Germline CDR1 reads LNHDA; CDR2 reads SQIVND (reference sequence). The CDR3 covers 10 residues. V lost 5 bases and J lost 13, with 11 bases in between. Here the CDR3 DNA reads TGTGCCAGTAGTGGCCCAGGTGTCACCTTC. Translating gives CASSGPGVTF.

The CDR3 DNA reads TGTGCCAGCAGCCTAGGACATATTCAAGAGACCCAGTACTTC. This sequence encodes CASSLGHIQETQYF. The chain combines TRBV7-8 with TRBJ2-5, with D possibly TRBD1 on 5 matching bases. CDR1 SGHVS and CDR2 FQNEAQ come from the germline V gene. The V end lost 5 bases, the J end lost 2 bases, and 12 bases lay between the germline ends. The CDR3 runs 14 residues.

The J gene is TRBJ2-3, the V gene TRBV27; D gene ambiguous. Trimming left V 11 bases short and J 6 bases short, with 24 bases between. The CDR3 spans 15 residues. CDR1 and CDR2 from the germline V gene are MNHEY and SMNVEV (reference sequence). The CDR3 loop reads CADLPPYDSGDTQYF. The CDR3 DNA is TGTGCCGACCTACCCCCGTACGATTCGGGTGATACGCAGTATTTT.

The chain carries TRBV5-1 and TRBJ2-5, with TRBD2 matching over 14 bases. Trimming took 3 bases from V and 4 from J; bases not matched to a gene: 2. Germline V gives CDR1 SGHRS, CDR2 YFSETQ. The CDR3 contains 15 residues. CDR3 DNA: TGCGCCAGCAGCTCGACTAGCGGGAGGGGAGAGACCCAGTACTTC. Its protein is CASSSTSGRGETQYF.

The chain joins TRBV3-1 to TRBJ2-7; D possibly corresponds to TRBD1 (5 bases). CDR3 size: 14 residues. Trimming shortened V by 2 bases and J by 3 bases, and 11 bases separated the two germline ends. Germline V lookup: CDR1 LGHDT, CDR2 YNNKEL (reference sequence). CDR3 nucleotides: TGTGCCAGCAGCCAACGGCAGGGAAACTACGAGCAGTACTTC. Translating it yields CASSQRQGNYEQYF.

This chain joins TRBV29-1 and TRBJ1-2; possibly TRBD1 for D (5 bases). CDR1 SQVTM and CDR2 ANQGSEA come from the germline V gene. The CDR3 is 12 residues long. V lost 4 bases to trimming and J lost 5 bases, with 11 bases between them. The CDR3 sequence is CSVVGWGYGYTF. The DNA of the CDR3 is TGCAGCGTTGTGGGTTGGGGGTATGGCTACACCTTC. Looking up the rest from reference TRBV29-1 and TRBJ1-2 gives the full variable domain: SAVISQKPSRDICQRGTSLTIQCQVDSQVTMMFWYRQQPGQSLTLIATANQGSEATYESGFVIDKFPISRPNLTFSTLTVSNMSPEDSSIYLCSVVGWGYGYTFGSGTRLTVV.

The genes are TRBV7-8 and TRBJ2-5, with 8 bases lining up with TRBD2. The V and J ends lost 4 bases and 7 bases, in that order; junction bases with no gene match: 8. Germline lookup yields CDR1 SGHVS and CDR2 FQNEAQ. The CDR3 has 14 amino acids. The DNA of the CDR3 is TGTGCCAGCAGCTCCAACACCGGGGGGGGGACCCAGTACTTC. Translating gives CASSSNTGGGTQYF.

V usage is TRBV6-4 and J usage is TRBJ2-1, with 8 bases aligning to TRBD2. Trimming at V came to 5 bases and at J to 2 bases, leaving 11 bases not matched to a gene. The CDR3 consists of 17 residues. Germline CDR1 reads MRHNA; CDR2 reads SNTAGT. CDR3 residues: CASSPQLTSGAYNEQFF. In DNA form, the CDR3 reads TGTGCCAGCAGTCCACAACTCACTAGCGGAGCCTACAATGAGCAGTTCTTC.

The V call is TRBV28, the J call TRBJ2-3; D is possibly TRBD1 (6 bases). In germline, CDR1 is MDHEN, CDR2 SYDVKM. The CDR3 loop spans 12 amino acids. With 5 bases removed from V and 7 bases from J, the gap between germline ends came to 10 bases. The CDR3: CASSTGPYTQYF. The CDR3 DNA sequence: TGTGCCAGCAGTACAGGGCCGTATACGCAGTATTTT.

The DNA of the CDR3 is TGCAGCGTTGAAGGGTCCCGCTCTGGGGCCAACGTCCTGACTTTC. Protein sequence: CSVEGSRSGANVLTF. The chain links TRBV29-1 to TRBJ2-6; D uncertain. The ends were cut back, 1 base at V and 0 bases at J, with 7 bases in the middle. Germline V CDR1 and CDR2: SQVTM, ANQGSEA. CDR3 length equals 15 residues.

This CDR3 reads CASSEAGGGETQYF. The CDR3 DNA is TGTGCCAGTTCGGAAGCGGGAGGTGGTGAGACCCAGTACTTC. The chain recombines TRBV19 with TRBJ2-5, with 9 bases fitting TRBD2. This CDR3 spans 14 amino acids. V lost 8 bases to trimming and J lost 5 bases; unmatched junction nucleotides: 9. Germline values: CDR1 LNHDA, CDR2 SQIVND (reference sequence).